This entry lists 32 T cell receptor beta chains sequenced from one sample in a study of T cell responses to AZD1222 COVID-19 vaccine. Using immunoSEQ multiplex PCR, the repertoire was profiled, and TCRdb retains in-frame clones only, with some absent. The sample comprises approximately 130,000 clones, roughly 93% of which are singletons, and about 3% rests with the top ten. The sample was peripheral blood, taken on day 0 of AZD1222 vaccination. The receptor set was obtained from an adult in good health.

The gene calls are TRBV4-3 and TRBJ2-1; TRBD2 matches at 13 bases. The CDR3 extends over 16 amino acids. The germline CDR1 and CDR2 sequences are LGHNA and YSLEER. The J segment lost 9 bases and the V segment lost 2 bases, leaving 7 bases of the junction unmatched. The CDR3 bases are TGCGCCAGCAGCCAATTTGGACTAGCGGGAGATGTTGAGCAGTTCTTC. This translates into CASSQFGLAGDVEQFF.

The V gene is TRBV12-3 or TRBV12-4, the J gene TRBJ1-2; no definite D call. Trimming took off 3 bases at V and 8 bases at J, with 7 bases between the two ends. The CDR3 runs to 11 residues. For the CDR3, the DNA is TGTGCCAGCAGTTTGGTAGGCGGCTACACCTTC. This sequence encodes CASSLVGGYTF.

The chain is built from TRBV11-2 and TRBJ2-5; 7 bases match TRBD2. This CDR3 comprises 13 residues. The junction had 1 base not matched to a gene; V was cut back by 4 bases and J by 2 bases. The germline CDR1 and CDR2 sequences are SGHAT and FQNNGV. The CDR3 DNA is TGTGCCAGCAGCTGGGGGGGGCAAGAGACCCAGTACTTC. It codes for CASSWGGQETQYF.

This clone has a single count. The V and J genes are TRBV6-5 and TRBJ1-3; D is unclear. V lost 2 bases and J 2 bases, leaving 7 bases between the germline ends. Germline-derived CDR1 and CDR2 are MNHEY and SVGAGI. The CDR3 has 14 amino acids. CDR3 nucleotide sequence: TGTGCCAGCAGTTACCAAAGGACTGGAAACACCATATATTTT. It specifies CASSYQRTGNTIYF.

J is TRBJ1-2 and V is TRBV5-6; no clear D gene. Germline loops: CDR1 SGHDT, CDR2 YYEEEE. The germline V and J ends were trimmed by 4 bases and 3 bases, with 19 bases remaining between them. This CDR3 contains 16 residues. The DNA for the CDR3 is TGTGCCAGCAGCCCTCGTTCGGGAACTAACTACTATGGCTACACCTTC. Translation gives CASSPRSGTNYYGYTF.

To note about this clone: A junction boundary mismatches the germline segment, possibly from a read error. The chain has TRBV6-5 and TRBJ1-2; D not certain. The CDR3 covers 11 residues. Germline V gene sequence: CDR1 MNHEY, CDR2 SVGAGI. The CDR3: CASSNSGGYTF. The CDR3 nucleotides read TGTGCCAGCAGTAACTCCGGGGGCTACACCTTC.

The count of this clone is one. The genes are TRBV5-1 and TRBJ2-1, with 12 positions matching TRBD2. The junction had 3 bases not matched to a gene; V was cut back by 4 bases and J by 4 bases. CDR3 length: 15 amino acids. Germline CDR1 is SGHRS and CDR2 is YFSETQ. CDR3 region: CASSVGTSGYNEQFF. CDR3 DNA: TGCGCCAGCAGCGTCGGGACTAGCGGGTACAATGAGCAGTTCTTC.

The rearrangement links TRBV4-1 to TRBJ2-3, with 14 bases that match TRBD2. This CDR3 contains 19 residues. V was clipped by 3 bases and J by 0 bases; unmatched bases: 8. The germline V gene has CDR1 MGHRA and CDR2 YSYEKL. Written as DNA, the CDR3 is TGCGCCAGCAGCCAGGTCTGGACTAGCGGGAGGTCTAGCACAGATACGCAGTATTTT. It translates to CASSQVWTSGRSSTDTQYF.

The CDR3 DNA is TGTGCCAGCAGTTTACAGGCCCAGATACCGGTAAAGTACTTC. Protein: CASSLQAQIPVKYF. This rearrangement joins TRBV28 to TRBJ2-7; D remains unclear. Germline lookup yields CDR1 MDHEN and CDR2 SYDVKM. V was clipped by 2 bases and J by 11 bases, with 19 bases between them. The CDR3 length is 14 residues. The variable domain in full, completed from reference TRBV28 and TRBJ2-7, reads DVKVTQSSRYLVKRTGEKVFLECVQDMDHENMFWYRQDPGLGLRLIYFSYDVKMKEKGDIPEGYSVSREKKERFSLILESASTNQTSMYLCASSLQAQIPVKYFGPGTRLTVT.

This clone appeared a single time. The chain joins TRBV7-6 to TRBJ2-5; D is unclear. The CDR3 is 11 amino acids. Trimming stripped 6 bases from V and 0 bases from J, with 2 bases between. Germline V gene lookup returns CDR1 SGHVS and CDR2 FNYEAQ. In DNA form, the CDR3 reads TGTGCCAGCAGGTACCAAGAGACCCAGTACTTC. This encodes CASRYQETQYF.

The rearrangement uses TRBV3-1 (or the pseudogene TRBV3-2) and TRBJ1-3; no definite D call. In germline, CDR1 is LGHDT, CDR2 YNNKEL (reference sequence). V lost 2 bases to trimming and J lost 3 bases, with 8 bases between them. This CDR3 has 14 residues. In nucleotides, the CDR3 is TGTGCCAGCAGCCAATCGGGGTTTGGAAACACCATATATTTT. It codes for CASSQSGFGNTIYF.

CDR3 sequence: CATDRGQVGYTF. In DNA, the CDR3 is TGCGCCACGGACAGGGGGCAGGTTGGCTACACCTTC. The chain couples TRBV10-2 to TRBJ1-2, with TRBD1 matching over 11 bases. Germline V CDR1 and CDR2: WSHSY, SAAADI. The CDR3 extends over 12 amino acids. V was clipped by 10 bases and J by 7 bases; unmatched bases: 5.

This rearrangement joins TRBV7-9 to TRBJ2-7; D is undetermined. This CDR3 region has 14 residues. V shed 0 bases and J shed 4 bases, with 10 bases lying between them. Germline CDR1 reads SEHNR; CDR2 reads FQNEAQ (reference sequence). This CDR3 reads CASSLALTPYEQYF. Here the CDR3 DNA reads TGTGCCAGCAGCTTAGCGCTGACACCTTACGAGCAGTACTTC.

The rearrangement links TRBV7-9 to TRBJ2-2; 7 nucleotides align to TRBD1. This CDR3 is 14 amino acids long. Looked up from germline, CDR1 is SEHNR and CDR2 is FQNEAQ (reference sequence). J gave up 6 bases and V 0 bases, and 1 base lay outside the gene matches. CDR3 sequence reads: CASSLATGAGELFF. The CDR3 DNA sequence: TGTGCCAGCAGCTTAGCTACAGGGGCCGGGGAGCTGTTTTTT.

The chain joins TRBV6-5 to TRBJ1-2; TRBD1 aligns across 7 bases. The V gene end was trimmed by 5 bases and the J gene end by 4 bases; junction bases not matched to a gene: 7. Germline CDR1 and CDR2: MNHEY and SVGAGI. CDR3 length: 14 amino acids. The CDR3 nucleotides read TGTGCCAGCAGTCTGAGACAGGGAGGCTATGGCTACACCTTC. Translated, it gives CASSLRQGGYGYTF.

The chain combines TRBV5-5 with TRBJ2-1; 11 bases are a match to TRBD2. The CDR3 covers 18 residues. The trim removed 5 bases at V and 0 bases at J, leaving 10 bases unmatched. Germline lookup yields CDR1 SGHKS and CDR2 YYEKEE (reference sequence). The CDR3 protein is CASRAGLADSYSYNEQFF. CDR3 nucleotide sequence: TGTGCCAGCAGGGCGGGACTAGCGGACTCCTACTCCTACAATGAGCAGTTCTTC.

This chain links TRBV25-1 with TRBJ2-7; TRBD2 might be the D (5 bases). Germline lookup yields CDR1 MGHDK and CDR2 SYGVNS. V was clipped by 1 base and J by 9 bases, with 13 bases between them. CDR3 size: 13 residues. The CDR3 sequence is CASSEFGILGQYF. In DNA form, the CDR3 reads TGTGCCAGCAGTGAATTCGGGATTTTGGGGCAGTACTTC.

The chain combines TRBV6-5 with TRBJ2-7, with 7 nucleotides matching TRBD1. V lost 6 bases to trimming and J lost 6 bases; unmatched junction nucleotides: 11. CDR3 length: 14 residues. The V gene's germline CDR1 is MNHEY and CDR2 SVGAGI. In DNA, the CDR3 is TGTGCCAGCAGGGAGAACACAGGGGTCGGCGAGCAGTACTTC. Encoded protein: CASRENTGVGEQYF.

DNA of the CDR3: TGTGCCAGCAGCCCCGCTTATACCGAAGCTTTCTTT. Its protein product is CASSPAYTEAFF. The chain carries TRBV7-9 and TRBJ1-1; unclear D gene. There are 12 residues in the CDR3. Trimming removed 5 bases from V and 8 bases from J, with 12 bases in between. CDR1 is SEHNR and CDR2 is FQNEAQ in the germline V gene (reference sequence).

Here the CDR3 reads CASSQDRRVYNEQFF. The CDR3 coding sequence is TGTGCCAGCAGCCAAGACAGGCGAGTCTACAATGAGCAGTTCTTC. The chain joins TRBV3-1 (or the pseudogene TRBV3-2) to TRBJ2-1; D unclear. From germline, CDR1 is LGHDT and CDR2 YNNKEL (reference sequence). CDR3 length: 15 residues. V was shortened by 0 bases and J by 3 bases, with 9 bases between the two germline ends.

The rearrangement uses TRBV11-2 and TRBJ2-2; 13 bases map to TRBD2. The trim removed 4 bases at V and 7 bases at J, leaving 6 bases unmatched. CDR1 SGHAT and CDR2 FQNNGV come from the germline V gene. There are 16 residues in the CDR3. Written as DNA, the CDR3 is TGTGCCAGCAGCTCCACTAGCGGGAGGGCCAGCGGGGAGCTGTTTTTT. This sequence encodes CASSSTSGRASGELFF.

The chain recombines TRBV29-1 with TRBJ1-1, with 7 nucleotides matching TRBD1. Germline V gives CDR1 SQVTM, CDR2 ANQGSEA. CDR3 size: 17 residues. Trimming at V came to 0 bases and at J to 0 bases, leaving 10 bases not matched to a gene. CDR3 in DNA: TGCAGCGTTGAAGATCGAGGACAGGAATTAATGAACACTGAAGCTTTCTTT. The encoded protein is CSVEDRGQELMNTEAFF.

In nucleotides, the CDR3 is TGTGCCAGCAGCGCCCGGGACTGGCAATTGGAGACCCAGTACTTC. Translated, it gives CASSARDWQLETQYF. J is TRBJ2-5 and V is TRBV9; a weak D match, TRBD2 (6 bases). CDR3 size: 15 residues. Trimming removed 3 bases from V and 5 bases from J, with 17 bases in between. Germline-derived CDR1 and CDR2 are SGDLS and YYNGEE.

V is TRBV5-4 and J is TRBJ2-1; TRBD1 aligns across 7 bases. The germline CDR1 and CDR2 sequences are SGHNT and YYREEE (reference sequence). Trimming at V came to 0 bases and at J to 3 bases, leaving 3 bases not matched to a gene. The CDR3 totals 15 residues. CDR3 nucleotides: TGTGCCAGCAGCTTGGGACAGGGCGTCTACAATGAGCAGTTCTTC. Its translation is CASSLGQGVYNEQFF.

This clone appeared a few times. The chain recombines TRBV2 with TRBJ1-1, with D perhaps matching TRBD1 (5 bases). Trimming took 9 bases from V and 4 from J, leaving 15 bases between them. The germline CDR1 and CDR2 sequences are SNHLY and FYNNEI. CDR3 size: 13 residues. The CDR3 loop is CASDRVRGTEAFF. In DNA form, the CDR3 reads TGTGCCAGTGACAGAGTGCGGGGCACTGAAGCTTTCTTT.

The chain carries TRBV6-6 and TRBJ1-1; D may be TRBD1 (5 bases). The germline V gene encodes CDR1 MNHNY and CDR2 SVGAGI (reference sequence). The CDR3 has 15 amino acids. The V and J ends lost 6 bases and 4 bases respectively, with 18 bases between them. The DNA of the CDR3 is TGTGCCAGCAGCAGGGACGTCCGTCGGGTCACTGAAGCTTTCTTT. Translation: CASSRDVRRVTEAFF.

This clone was recorded only once. The rearrangement uses TRBV28 and TRBJ1-6; D gene ambiguous. The germline CDR1 and CDR2 sequences are MDHEN and SYDVKM. The CDR3 extends over 16 amino acids. V was cut by 1 base and J by 0 bases, with 7 bases left in between. Here the CDR3 reads CASSLLFSSYNSPLHF. The CDR3 nucleotides read TGTGCCAGCAGTTTATTGTTTAGCTCCTATAATTCACCCCTCCACTTT.

This clone was observed once. The J gene is TRBJ1-3, the V gene TRBV29-1; D is uncertain. V was clipped by 4 bases and J by 8 bases, with 9 bases between them. The CDR3 spans 11 residues. Germline-derived CDR1 and CDR2 are SQVTM and ANQGSEA. For the CDR3, the DNA is TGCAGCGTTGTTGAGGGATACACCATATATTTT. As protein: CSVVEGYTIYF.

This chain connects TRBV6-2 or TRBV6-3 to TRBJ1-5; 8 bases agree with TRBD1. The junction had 6 bases not matched to a gene; V was cut back by 5 bases and J by 6 bases. Germline V gives CDR1 MNHEY, CDR2 SVGEGT. The length of the CDR3 is 14 residues. CDR3 coding DNA: TGTGCCAGCAGTCCACAGGGGGGGGTTCAGCCCCAGCATTTT. Translating it yields CASSPQGGVQPQHF.

This chain links TRBV21-1 with TRBJ2-7; no check of the table's D call, TRBD1, against the DNA was made. TRBV21-1 is assigned pseudogene status. The CDR3 loop spans 14 amino acids. The CDR3 nucleotides read TGTGCCAGCACCCCGGGACAGGTATGGGACGAGCAGTACTTC. The encoded protein is CASTPGQVWDEQYF.

The V and J genes are TRBV5-6 and TRBJ2-7; D is possibly TRBD2 (5 bases). The CDR3 is 13 amino acids. In germline, CDR1 is SGHDT, CDR2 YYEEEE. V lost 0 bases, J lost 2 bases, and 6 bases lay in between. CDR3 coding DNA: TGTGCCAGCAGCTTGGGCGGGCCCTACGAGCAGTACTTC. This translates into CASSLGGPYEQYF.

The rearrangement joins TRBV5-1 to TRBJ2-7, with 7 bases aligning to TRBD2. The CDR3 loop spans 17 amino acids. V gave up 4 bases and J gave up 2 bases; unmatched junction bases: 15. Looked up from germline, CDR1 is SGHRS and CDR2 is YFSETQ. The CDR3 DNA reads TGCGCCAGCAGCCCCCGGAGCGGGATCTTACTTACCTACGAGCAGTACTTC. It codes for CASSPRSGILLTYEQYF.